This T cell receptor beta chain was identified in a study of OX40 agonist ivuxolimab in advanced cancers. This CDR3 has 12 residues. From germline, CDR1 is SGDLS and CDR2 YYNGEE. The V and J ends lost 4 bases and 8 bases respectively, with 12 bases between them. This table comes from immunoSEQ multiplex PCR, and its TCRdb copy is limited to in-frame clones, with some not included. The profile shows under 90,000 clones, 85% of them singletons. The chain recombines TRBV9 with TRBJ1-2, with D unresolved. Specimen: CD4+ or CD8+ T cells sorted from blood, collected in a trial of the OX40 agonist ivuxolimab. This clonotype was sampled from an adult with an advanced solid tumor such as melanoma, head and neck, liver or kidney cancer. The CDR3 loop is CASSPPRGGYTF. The CDR3 region has the DNA TGTGCCAGCAGCCCCCCCCGCGGGGGCTACACCTTC. The full variable domain, rest sourced from reference TRBV9 and TRBJ1-2, is DSGVTQTPKHLITATGQRVTLRCSPRSGDLSVYWYQQSLDQGLQFLIQYYNGEERAKGNILERFSAQQFPDLHSELNLSSLELGDSALYFCASSPPRGGYTFGSGTRLTVV.